These T cell receptor beta chains were read from a single sample in a study of T cells after yellow fever vaccination. TCRdb called the 5' RACE reads again in MiXCR, with one record for every CDR3 protein. The table has some 350,000 distinct CDR3 sequences, 4% seen once; the top ten hold more than 20%. This specimen was PBMCs, taken 5 days after the yellow fever booster vaccination. The receptors shown here come from a man younger than 30 who received the YFV17D yellow fever vaccine. Each CDR3 is given with its conserved first and last residue. A D gene is named only where the DNA matches it firmly. A clone size is listed for some rows: how often the clone was seen (once, few, many), or a class if it is expanded.

clone size: NA; CDR3 length: 12; V gene: TRBV7-9; D gene: NA; J gene: TRBJ1-2; CDR3 protein: CASIAGAHGYTF; CDR3 DNA: TGTGCCAGCATTGCAGGGGCCCATGGCTACACCTTC
clone size: NA; CDR3 length: 16; V gene: TRBV7-9; D gene: TRBD2; J gene: TRBJ2-1; CDR3 protein: CASSTWARGANNEQFF; CDR3 DNA: TGTGCCAGCAGCACCTGGGCGCGGGGGGCCAACAATGAGCAGTTCTTC
clone size: NA; CDR3 length: 16; V gene: TRBV7-2; D gene: NA; J gene: TRBJ1-3; CDR3 protein: CASSGPGTYSGNTIYF; CDR3 DNA: TGTGCCAGCAGCGGACCAGGAACTTACTCTGGAAACACCATATATTTT
clone size: few; CDR3 length: 15; V gene: TRBV4-3; D gene: TRBD1; J gene: TRBJ1-4; CDR3 protein: CASSQDWDRVEKLFF; CDR3 DNA: TGCGCCAGCAGCCAAGATTGGGACAGGGTGGAAAAACTGTTTTTT
clone size: many; CDR3 length: 14; V gene: TRBV5-1; D gene: NA; J gene: TRBJ2-7; CDR3 protein: CASSLGENGREQYF; CDR3 DNA: TGCGCCAGCAGCTTGGGCGAGAACGGACGAGAGCAGTACTTC
clone size: many; CDR3 length: 13; V gene: TRBV7-3; D gene: NA; J gene: TRBJ2-4; CDR3 protein: CASSLTWGEVQYF; CDR3 DNA: TGTGCCAGCAGCTTAACGTGGGGAGAGGTTCAGTACTTC
clone size: few; CDR3 length: 15; V gene: TRBV4-1; D gene: TRBD1; J gene: TRBJ1-5; CDR3 protein: CASSQRGQGVQPQHF; CDR3 DNA: TGCGCCAGCAGCCAAAGGGGACAGGGGGTACAGCCCCAGCATTTT
clone size: few; CDR3 length: 15; V gene: TRBV7-9; D gene: TRBD1; J gene: TRBJ1-6; CDR3 protein: CASSLADRGRSPLHF; CDR3 DNA: TGTGCCAGCAGCTTAGCGGACAGGGGACGATCACCCCTCCACTTT
clone size: NA; CDR3 length: 15; V gene: TRBV7-2; D gene: NA; J gene: TRBJ1-4; CDR3 protein: CASSLNPLTNEKLFF; CDR3 DNA: TGTGCCAGCAGCTTAAATCCGTTAACTAATGAAAAACTGTTTTTT
clone size: few; CDR3 length: 12; V gene: TRBV20-1; D gene: NA; J gene: TRBJ1-2; CDR3 protein: CSAREGGFGYTF; CDR3 DNA: TGCAGTGCTAGAGAGGGGGGCTTCGGCTACACCTTC
clone size: many; CDR3 length: 13; V gene: TRBV7-9; D gene: NA; J gene: TRBJ2-3; CDR3 protein: CASSLLRTDTQYF; CDR3 DNA: TGTGCCAGCAGCTTATTGCGCACAGATACGCAGTATTTT
clone size: many; CDR3 length: 15; V gene: TRBV7-2; D gene: NA; J gene: TRBJ1-5; CDR3 protein: CASTPPGGGNQPQHF; CDR3 DNA: TGTGCCAGCACCCCCCCGGGGGGCGGCAATCAGCCCCAGCATTTT
clone size: NA; CDR3 length: 14; V gene: TRBV7-2; D gene: NA; J gene: TRBJ1-2; CDR3 protein: CASSLTTANYGYTF; CDR3 DNA: TGTGCCAGCAGCTTGACGACAGCTAACTATGGCTACACCTTC
clone size: many; CDR3 length: 17; V gene: TRBV20-1; D gene: TRBD2; J gene: TRBJ2-1; CDR3 protein: CSARDLEIAGGPNEQFF; CDR3 DNA: TGCAGTGCTAGAGATCTCGAAATAGCGGGGGGGCCTAATGAGCAGTTCTTC
clone size: many; CDR3 length: 18; V gene: TRBV6-5; D gene: NA; J gene: TRBJ1-1; CDR3 protein: CASSYSTSLGGGGTEAFF; CDR3 DNA: TGTGCCAGCAGTTACTCGACAAGCCTCGGGGGAGGCGGGACTGAAGCTTTCTTT
clone size: few; CDR3 length: 14; V gene: TRBV5-1; D gene: TRBD1; J gene: TRBJ1-1; CDR3 protein: CASSLRQGRTEAFF; CDR3 DNA: TGCGCCAGCAGCCTCCGACAGGGGCGAACTGAAGCTTTCTTT
clone size: many; CDR3 length: 14; V gene: TRBV6-5; D gene: NA; J gene: TRBJ1-6; CDR3 protein: CASASGGEFSPLHF; CDR3 DNA: TGTGCCAGCGCCTCGGGGGGAGAGTTTTCACCCCTCCACTTT
clone size: NA; CDR3 length: 12; V gene: TRBV20-1; D gene: NA; J gene: TRBJ1-2; CDR3 protein: CSAAQESYGYTF; CDR3 DNA: TGCAGTGCTGCACAGGAATCCTATGGCTACACCTTC
clone size: many; CDR3 length: 12; V gene: TRBV20-1; D gene: NA; J gene: TRBJ1-3; CDR3 protein: CSARNSGNTIYF; CDR3 DNA: TGCAGTGCTCGTAACTCAGGAAACACCATATATTTT
clone size: NA; CDR3 length: 16; V gene: TRBV3-1; D gene: TRBD1; J gene: TRBJ1-2; CDR3 protein: CASSPAGQGNGYGYTF; CDR3 DNA: TGTGCCAGCAGCCCTGCCGGACAGGGGAACGGCTATGGCTACACCTTC
clone size: many; CDR3 length: 16; V gene: TRBV5-1; D gene: TRBD2; J gene: TRBJ2-1; CDR3 protein: CASSFWRLAGGNEQFF; CDR3 DNA: TGCGCCAGCAGCTTTTGGCGACTAGCGGGGGGGAATGAGCAGTTCTTC
clone size: NA; CDR3 length: 14; V gene: TRBV6-2/TRBV6-3; D gene: TRBD1; J gene: TRBJ1-1; CDR3 protein: CASDRDRMNTEAFF; CDR3 DNA: TGTGCCAGCGATCGGGACAGGATGAACACTGAAGCTTTCTTT
clone size: few; CDR3 length: 13; V gene: TRBV4-1; D gene: NA; J gene: TRBJ2-3; CDR3 protein: CASSPGTKDTQYF; CDR3 DNA: TGCGCCAGCAGCCCCGGGACAAAGGATACGCAGTATTTT
clone size: many; CDR3 length: 17; V gene: TRBV7-3; D gene: TRBD2; J gene: TRBJ2-7; CDR3 protein: CASSYPGLAGITYEQYF; CDR3 DNA: TGTGCCAGCAGCTACCCCGGACTAGCGGGGATCACCTACGAGCAGTACTTC
clone size: NA; CDR3 length: 19; V gene: TRBV4-3; D gene: NA; J gene: TRBJ1-6; CDR3 protein: CASSQDPVLRFSYNSPLHF; CDR3 DNA: TGCGCCAGCAGCCAAGATCCCGTTCTGCGATTCTCCTATAATTCACCCCTCCACTTT
clone size: few; CDR3 length: 14; V gene: TRBV18; D gene: NA; J gene: TRBJ2-7; CDR3 protein: CASSPPGGADEQYF; CDR3 DNA: TGTGCCAGCTCACCACCGGGGGGGGCGGACGAGCAGTACTTC
clone size: many; CDR3 length: 12; V gene: TRBV20-1; D gene: TRBD1; J gene: TRBJ1-1; CDR3 protein: CSARDRGGEAFF; CDR3 DNA: TGCAGTGCGCGGGACAGGGGAGGTGAAGCTTTCTTT
clone size: few; CDR3 length: 13; V gene: TRBV18; D gene: NA; J gene: TRBJ2-7; CDR3 protein: CASSRDSLYEQYF; CDR3 DNA: TGTGCCAGCTCGCGGGACAGCCTCTACGAGCAGTACTTC
clone size: few; CDR3 length: 16; V gene: TRBV6-2/TRBV6-3; D gene: TRBD1; J gene: TRBJ1-1; CDR3 protein: CASSTDRGGTNTEAFF; CDR3 DNA: TGTGCCAGCAGTACGGACAGGGGGGGGACGAACACTGAAGCTTTCTTT
clone size: NA; CDR3 length: 12; V gene: TRBV20-1; D gene: TRBD1; J gene: TRBJ1-1; CDR3 protein: CSAPRTGGPAFF; CDR3 DNA: TGCAGTGCTCCCCGGACAGGGGGCCCGGCTTTCTTT
clone size: NA; CDR3 length: 13; V gene: TRBV7-2; D gene: NA; J gene: TRBJ1-1; CDR3 protein: CASSLLAGNEAFF; CDR3 DNA: TGTGCCAGCAGCTTATTAGCGGGGAACGAAGCTTTCTTT
clone size: many; CDR3 length: 13; V gene: TRBV4-1; D gene: NA; J gene: TRBJ2-7; CDR3 protein: CASSQEEEYEQYF; CDR3 DNA: TGCGCCAGCAGCCAAGAAGAGGAATACGAGCAGTACTTC
clone size: NA; CDR3 length: 13; V gene: TRBV12-3/TRBV12-4; D gene: NA; J gene: TRBJ1-2; CDR3 protein: CASSFTGHYGYTF; CDR3 DNA: TGTGCCAGCAGTTTTACCGGGCACTATGGCTACACCTTC
clone size: few; CDR3 length: 15; V gene: TRBV12-3/TRBV12-4; D gene: NA; J gene: TRBJ1-2; CDR3 protein: CASSSYLQGNYGYTF; CDR3 DNA: TGTGCCAGCAGCTCTTACTTACAAGGAAACTATGGCTACACCTTC
clone size: many; CDR3 length: 13; V gene: TRBV6-2/TRBV6-3; D gene: TRBD1; J gene: TRBJ1-1; CDR3 protein: CASSDRGPGEAFF; CDR3 DNA: TGTGCCAGCAGCGACAGGGGGCCGGGTGAAGCTTTCTTT
clone size: few; CDR3 length: 14; V gene: TRBV7-2; D gene: NA; J gene: TRBJ2-2; CDR3 protein: CASSQGQGSGELFF; CDR3 DNA: TGTGCCAGCAGCCAAGGGCAGGGGTCCGGGGAGCTGTTTTTT
clone size: many; CDR3 length: 13; V gene: TRBV12-3/TRBV12-4; D gene: NA; J gene: TRBJ2-2; CDR3 protein: CASSKQGSGELFF; CDR3 DNA: TGTGCCAGCAGTAAACAGGGTTCCGGGGAGCTGTTTTTT
clone size: few; CDR3 length: 12; V gene: TRBV20-1; D gene: NA; J gene: TRBJ2-1; CDR3 protein: CSAKGVGPPGFF; CDR3 DNA: TGCAGTGCTAAGGGGGTTGGGCCCCCGGGGTTCTTC
clone size: many; CDR3 length: 12; V gene: TRBV29-1; D gene: NA; J gene: TRBJ1-1; CDR3 protein: CSVETGNTEAFF; CDR3 DNA: TGCAGCGTTGAGACAGGGAACACTGAAGCTTTCTTT
clone size: NA; CDR3 length: 12; V gene: TRBV20-1; D gene: NA; J gene: TRBJ2-1; CDR3 protein: CSTGISYNEQFF; CDR3 DNA: TGCAGCACAGGGATTTCCTACAATGAGCAGTTCTTC
clone size: many; CDR3 length: 13; V gene: TRBV2; D gene: NA; J gene: TRBJ2-7; CDR3 protein: CASSEVGSYEQYF; CDR3 DNA: TGTGCCAGCAGTGAGGTGGGATCCTACGAGCAGTACTTC
clone size: many; CDR3 length: 17; V gene: TRBV7-9; D gene: TRBD1; J gene: TRBJ2-5; CDR3 protein: CASSPLPGQAQQETQYF; CDR3 DNA: TGTGCCAGCAGCCCCCTGCCGGGACAGGCACAACAAGAGACCCAGTACTTC
clone size: many; CDR3 length: 15; V gene: TRBV5-4; D gene: TRBD1; J gene: TRBJ2-3; CDR3 protein: CASSLDPGGASTQYF; CDR3 DNA: TGTGCCAGCAGCTTGGACCCAGGGGGCGCCTCTACGCAGTATTTT
clone size: many; CDR3 length: 14; V gene: TRBV11-2; D gene: NA; J gene: TRBJ2-2; CDR3 protein: CASSPNRVLQELFF; CDR3 DNA: TGTGCCAGCAGCCCTAACCGGGTCCTCCAGGAGCTGTTTTTT
clone size: few; CDR3 length: 15; V gene: TRBV3-1; D gene: TRBD2; J gene: TRBJ2-3; CDR3 protein: CASSQVYSGGDTQYF; CDR3 DNA: TGTGCCAGCAGCCAAGTGTATAGCGGGGGTGATACGCAGTATTTT
clone size: many; CDR3 length: 17; V gene: TRBV5-1; D gene: NA; J gene: TRBJ1-6; CDR3 protein: CASSFDLLSSYNSPLHF; CDR3 DNA: TGCGCCAGCAGCTTTGACCTTTTAAGCTCCTATAATTCACCCCTCCACTTT
clone size: NA; CDR3 length: 15; V gene: TRBV20-1; D gene: TRBD1; J gene: TRBJ1-5; CDR3 protein: CSARDRGHYSQPQHF; CDR3 DNA: TGCAGTGCTAGGGACAGGGGGCATTATAGTCAGCCCCAGCATTTT
clone size: NA; CDR3 length: 16; V gene: TRBV10-2; D gene: TRBD1; J gene: TRBJ2-1; CDR3 protein: CASYRWDDRGLGEQFF; CDR3 DNA: TGCGCCAGTTACCGTTGGGACGACAGGGGGCTGGGTGAGCAGTTCTTC
clone size: few; CDR3 length: 15; V gene: TRBV6-5; D gene: NA; J gene: TRBJ2-3; CDR3 protein: CASSRGGTSTDTQYF; CDR3 DNA: TGTGCCAGCAGTCGAGGGGGGACTAGCACAGATACGCAGTATTTT
clone size: NA; CDR3 length: 16; V gene: TRBV6-5; D gene: TRBD2; J gene: TRBJ2-1; CDR3 protein: CASSSRTSGGYNEQFF; CDR3 DNA: TGTGCCAGCAGTTCCCGGACTAGCGGGGGTTACAATGAGCAGTTCTTC
clone size: NA; CDR3 length: 16; V gene: TRBV7-6; D gene: TRBD2; J gene: TRBJ2-2; CDR3 protein: CASSPTGTRYTGELFF; CDR3 DNA: TGTGCCAGCAGCCCAACCGGGACTAGGTACACCGGGGAGCTGTTTTTT
clone size: few; CDR3 length: 14; V gene: TRBV5-1; D gene: TRBD1; J gene: TRBJ2-3; CDR3 protein: CASSWTGQANTQYF; CDR3 DNA: TGCGCCAGCAGCTGGACGGGACAGGCGAATACGCAGTATTTT
clone size: NA; CDR3 length: 11; V gene: TRBV5-1; D gene: NA; J gene: TRBJ2-7; CDR3 protein: CASSTASEQYF; CDR3 DNA: TGCGCCAGCAGCACCGCCTCCGAGCAGTACTTC
clone size: few; CDR3 length: 14; V gene: TRBV12-3/TRBV12-4; D gene: TRBD2; J gene: TRBJ2-5; CDR3 protein: CASSPGTGGQTQYF; CDR3 DNA: TGTGCCAGCAGCCCGGGTACGGGGGGGCAGACCCAGTACTTC
clone size: few; CDR3 length: 18; V gene: TRBV6-2/TRBV6-3; D gene: TRBD2; J gene: TRBJ2-1; CDR3 protein: CASSFQLAGGQLYNEQFF; CDR3 DNA: TGTGCCAGCAGTTTCCAACTAGCGGGGGGGCAGCTTTACAATGAGCAGTTCTTC
clone size: few; CDR3 length: 14; V gene: TRBV4-3; D gene: TRBD1; J gene: TRBJ1-1; CDR3 protein: CASSQIDRGNEAFF; CDR3 DNA: TGCGCCAGCAGCCAAATAGACAGGGGGAATGAAGCTTTCTTT
clone size: NA; CDR3 length: 13; V gene: TRBV7-9; D gene: NA; J gene: TRBJ2-3; CDR3 protein: CASSSPPWSGQYF; CDR3 DNA: TGTGCCAGCAGCTCACCCCCATGGTCGGGGCAGTATTTT
clone size: few; CDR3 length: 14; V gene: TRBV19; D gene: NA; J gene: TRBJ1-2; CDR3 protein: CASSRRTAHEGYTF; CDR3 DNA: TGTGCCAGTAGTCGTCGGACAGCCCATGAAGGCTACACCTTC
clone size: NA; CDR3 length: 16; V gene: TRBV5-1; D gene: TRBD1; J gene: TRBJ2-7; CDR3 protein: CASSLPRTGSSYEQYF; CDR3 DNA: TGCGCCAGCAGCTTACCCAGGACAGGGAGCTCCTACGAGCAGTACTTC